What follows are 18 T cell receptor gamma chains derived from one specimen sequenced in a study of gamma delta lymphoproliferative disorders and STAT genes. Sequencing used genomic DNA taken from PBMCs of patients and controls. TCRdb repeated clone calling on the multiplex PCR reads with CATT. The profile shows about 2,000 gamma-chain clones, over 15% of them singletons. The material sequenced was blood. Receptor source: a human donor in good health.

Comments on this clone: The protein in TCRdb stems from a much larger clone and differs at residue 10 from this DNA's translation, likely a read error; here the protein is translated from the DNA. CDR3 loop: CATWDGGGAIWFKIF. CDR3 nucleotide sequence: TGTGCCACCTGGGATGGGGGGGGGGCGATATGGTTCAAGATATTT. The chain employs TRGV4 and TRGJP1. TCRdb is silent on the J gene; assignment here came from matching the DNA to germline. The CDR3 has 15 residues. V trimming: 0 bases; J trimming: 11 bases; junction bases outside the gene matches: 12. CDR1 is EGSTGY, CDR2 YDSYTSSV, per germline.

Of note for this clone: No DNA is shown, since the ends of the CDR3 on it are uncertain; the CDR3 is the one TCRdb lists. No J gene was named, though the V gene is TRGV11. TRGV11 counts as an open reading frame of uncertain function. The CDR3 totals 16 residues, both ends included. CDR3 sequence reads: CTTVPAGLGTGYKKLF.

This clone ranks as medium-sized (0.01 to 0.1%). V and J are TRGV9 and TRGJ1 or TRGJ2. No J gene was available from TCRdb, and it was assigned here by a germline match of the DNA. The CDR3 has 11 amino acids. J lost 8 bases, V lost 3 bases, and 4 bases had no gene match. Germline V lookup: CDR1 GITISATS, CDR2 ISYDGTV (reference sequence). CDR3 in amino acids: CALWETNKKLF. The CDR3 DNA reads as TGTGCCTTGTGGGAGACCAATAAGAAACTCTTT.

The chain joins TRGV8 to TRGJ1 or TRGJ2. TCRdb lists no J gene, so it was determined here by aligning the DNA to germline. With 5 bases clipped from V and 8 bases from J, the junction kept 12 bases outside the gene matches. Looked up from germline, CDR1 is VENAVY and CDR2 is YDSYNSRV. This CDR3 is built from 13 residues. CDR3 DNA sequence: TGTGCCACCTGGGCCCGACATTTTGATAAGAAACTCTTT. Translated, it gives CATWARHFDKKLF.

No J gene was named, though the V gene is TRGV5. Germline V lookup: CDR1 VINAFY, CDR2 YDVSNSKD. The CDR3 has 9 residues. CDR3 nucleotide sequence: TGTGCCACCTGGGACGCCCCTCTCTTT. Residues: CATWDAPLF.

This clone came up a few times. This DNA translates differently at residue 7 from the TCRdb protein, which is that of a much larger clone; a read error is likely, and the protein shown is the DNA's own translation. Other DNA variants within this sample encode the same CDR3. The chain uses TRGV8 and TRGJ1 or TRGJ2. The J gene, absent from TCRdb, was called here by matching the DNA to germline. The V segment lost 2 bases and the J segment 10 bases; nucleotides outside the gene matches: 5. This CDR3 has 11 amino acids. Germline V gene data show CDR1 as VENAVY and CDR2 as YDSYNSRV. CDR3 sequence (DNA): TGTGCCACCTGGGATACGGAAAAGAAACTCTTT. Translating gives CATWDTEKKLF.

The chain has TRGV4 and TRGJP1. No J gene was available from TCRdb, and it was assigned here by a germline match of the DNA. Looked up from germline, CDR1 is EGSTGY and CDR2 is YDSYTSSV. The V segment lost 6 bases and the J segment 2 bases; nucleotides outside the gene matches: 6. This CDR3 has 14 residues. CDR3 nucleotide sequence: TGTGCCACCTGGCGTCGAACCACTGGTTGGTTCAAGATATTT. Translated: CATWRRTTGWFKIF.

By share, this clone counts as large (0.1 to 1%). J is TRGJ1 or TRGJ2 and V is TRGV4. The J gene, not given by TCRdb, was assigned here from a germline match of the nucleotide sequence. The CDR3 length is 13 residues. Looked up from germline, CDR1 is EGSTGY and CDR2 is YDSYTSSV. With 6 bases clipped from V and 0 bases from J, the junction kept 5 bases outside the gene matches. In DNA, the CDR3 is TGTGCCACCTGGATGTTGAATTATTATAAGAAACTCTTT. As protein: CATWMLNYYKKLF.

Concerning this clone itself: The DNA is left out, because the CDR3 cannot be placed on it with certainty; the CDR3 is given as TCRdb lists it. A V gene of TRGV2 was called, but no J gene was assigned. Germline CDR1 EGSNGY, CDR2 YDSYNSKV. Inclusive of both ends, the CDR3 amounts to 19 amino acids. The CDR3 protein is CATWDPPPIRNSLAVEQHF.

As concerns this clone: The DNA is omitted, as the CDR3 cannot be located on it reliably, and the CDR3 follows TCRdb's listing. The V gene reported is TRGV4; the J gene is uncalled. The CDR3 length is 26 residues, termini included. The germline CDR1 and CDR2 sequences are EGSTGY and YDSYTSSV. Here the CDR3 reads CAILLKMTLESITVPPGMGDYYKKLF.

By sample fraction, this clone is large. The same CDR3 also results from other DNA sequences found in this sample. The chain joins TRGV2 to TRGJP2. The J gene, missing from TCRdb, was assigned here through DNA to germline matching. The germline CDR1 and CDR2 sequences are EGSNGY and YDSYNSKV. The J segment lost 6 bases and the V segment lost 0 bases, leaving 7 bases of the junction unmatched. CDR3 length equals 15 residues. The CDR3 region has the DNA TGTGCCACCTGGGACGGGCAGAAGGGTGATTGGATCAAGACGTTT. Protein product: CATWDGQKGDWIKTF.

This chain links TRGV8 with TRGJ1 or TRGJ2. Germline matching of the DNA provided the J gene here, since TCRdb leaves it blank. V lost 8 bases, J lost 6 bases, and 16 bases stayed unmatched. Germline V lookup: CDR1 VENAVY, CDR2 YDSYNSRV. The CDR3 is 14 residues long. The CDR3: CATYTGGVFYKKLF. CDR3 DNA sequence: TGTGCCACCTACACCGGCGGGGTATTTTATAAGAAACTCTTT.

This clone was seen repeatedly, ten times or more. The rearrangement uses TRGV4 and TRGJ1 or TRGJ2. TCRdb records no J gene; here it was assigned by comparing the DNA to germline. Losses at the gene ends were 9 bases for V and 3 bases for J; bases not matched to a gene: 2. CDR1 is EGSTGY and CDR2 is YDSYTSSV in the germline V gene. This CDR3 is 10 amino acids long. The DNA of the CDR3 is TGTGCCACCCTTTATTATAAGAAACTCTTT. It yields the protein CATLYYKKLF.

Comments on this clone: No DNA is shown, since the ends of the CDR3 on it are uncertain; the CDR3 is the one TCRdb lists. The V gene corresponds to TRGV11; no J gene was called. TRGV11 is reported as an ORF; its role is uncertain. The CDR3 comprises 19 residues, both ends counted. CDR3 residues: CTTVPAGLGPYSSDWIKTF.

The chain links TRGV8 to TRGJP1. TCRdb does not report a J gene; here it was assigned by matching the DNA to germline references. V shed 3 bases, J shed 10 bases, and the junction held 5 bases outside the gene matches. Germline V CDR1 and CDR2: VENAVY, YDSYNSRV. This CDR3 contains 12 residues. CDR3 sequence: CATWDFLWFKIF. The CDR3 DNA reads TGTGCCACCTGGGATTTCCTTTGGTTCAAGATATTT.

Details on this clone: This likely reflects a read error, since a far larger clone is one base away. The sample contains more than one DNA sequence encoding this CDR3. The V call is TRGV2, the J call TRGJP2. Matching the DNA to germline supplied the J gene, which TCRdb does not give. The CDR3 covers 11 residues. Germline V gene sequence: CDR1 EGSNGY, CDR2 YDSYNSKV. Trimming cost V 9 bases and J 9 bases; bases outside gene matches: 7. The CDR3 DNA sequence: TGTGCCACCCTCGGACATTGGATCAAGACGTTT. Its protein is CATLGHWIKTF.

Of note for this clone: The limits of the CDR3 on the DNA are not certain, so only TCRdb's listed CDR3 is given. The J gene went uncalled, whereas the V gene is TRGV3. With termini counted, the CDR3 has 16 amino acids. The V gene's germline CDR1 is VTNTFY and CDR2 YDVSTARD (reference sequence). CDR3 protein: CATWDRPRSLAVEQHF.

The chain uses TRGV10 and TRGJ1 or TRGJ2. Here the J gene came from matching the DNA to germline, since TCRdb omits it. TRGV10 is classed as an ORF, of uncertain function. This CDR3 is built from 15 residues. The ends lost 8 bases at V and 3 bases at J; junction bases unmatched: 14. CDR3 in DNA: TGTGCTGCGTGGGATTATGACGGAATTTATTATAAGAAACTCTTT. As protein: CAAWDYDGIYYKKLF.